This is a list of T cell receptor beta chains from one sample in a study of CD4+ T cells in melanoma. TCRdb's copy holds only in-frame clones and misses some; the assay was immunoSEQ multiplex PCR. The table has some 47,000 clones, approximately 92% seen once. Sequences were obtained from peripheral blood. These receptors came from a human donor with melanoma. Both conserved end residues are part of each CDR3. The order of the fields is clone size, V gene, D gene, J gene, CDR3 protein, CDR3 DNA. A D gene is named only where the DNA matches it firmly. The listing skips clone size in some rows; elsewhere it reads once, few, many or a size class.

>few|TRBV30|TRBD2|TRBJ2-1
CAWSALAGYNEQFF
TGTGCCTGGAGTGCCCTAGCGGGGTACAATGAGCAGTTCTTC
>once|TRBV7-3|-|TRBJ2-7
CASSLIPGPSYEQYF
TGTGCCAGCAGCTTGATTCCGGGACCCTCCTACGAGCAGTACTTC
>-|TRBV7-7|TRBD2|TRBJ2-1
CASSPGLDLPEQFF
TGTGCTAGCAGCCCGGGACTAGATCTTCCTGAGCAGTTCTTC
>-|TRBV7-3|-|TRBJ2-3
CASSPLGEDTQYF
TGTGCCAGCAGCCCCCTCGGGGAGGATACGCAGTATTTT
>-|TRBV27|-|TRBJ2-3
CASSFADTQYF
TGTGCCAGCAGTTTTGCGGATACGCAGTATTTT
>-|TRBV7-2|TRBD1|TRBJ1-2
CASSLPGQHGYTF
TGTGCCAGCAGCTTACCGGGACAGCATGGCTACACCTTC
>-|TRBV30|TRBD2|TRBJ2-5
CAWSVGTSGQETQYF
TGTGCCTGGAGTGTAGGGACTAGCGGCCAAGAGACCCAGTACTTC
>once|TRBV18|-|TRBJ1-1
CASSPPGTNTEAFF
TGTGCCAGCTCACCACCCGGGACGAACACTGAAGCTTTCTTT
>-|TRBV9|TRBD1|TRBJ2-2
CASSVRTGETGELFF
TGTGCCAGCAGCGTAAGGACAGGGGAAACCGGGGAGCTGTTTTTT
>-|TRBV7-2|TRBD2|TRBJ2-3
CASSSTLLAGITDTQYF
TGTGCCAGCAGCTCTACTTTGCTAGCGGGGATCACAGATACGCAGTATTTT
>few|TRBV4-1|-|TRBJ2-3
CASSHPHHGTETDTQYF
TGCGCCAGCAGCCACCCCCACCATGGCACGGAGACAGATACGCAGTATTTT
>-|TRBV7-9|-|TRBJ1-1
CASSFATGNTEAFF
TGTGCCAGCAGCTTCGCGACAGGTAACACTGAAGCTTTCTTT
>-|TRBV18|-|TRBJ1-1
CASSPDRITEAFF
TGTGCCAGCTCACCCGACAGGATAACTGAAGCTTTCTTT
>once|TRBV6-1|-|TRBJ2-7
CASSDSASYEQYF
TGTGCCAGCAGTGATTCGGCCTCCTACGAGCAGTACTTC
>-|TRBV6-5|-|TRBJ2-5
CASHRWGETQYF
TGTGCCAGCCACAGGTGGGGGGAGACCCAGTACTTC
>-|TRBV13|-|TRBJ1-2
CASSLWTGNYGYTF
TGTGCCAGCAGCTTATGGACGGGAAACTATGGCTACACCTTC
>-|TRBV29-1|-|TRBJ2-7
CSVGTAYEQYF
TGCAGCGTTGGGACAGCCTACGAGCAGTACTTC
>-|TRBV19|-|TRBJ2-2
CASSIVNTGELFF
TGTGCCAGTAGTATAGTTAACACCGGGGAGCTGTTTTTT
>-|TRBV7-6|-|TRBJ1-3
CASSLNTDGSGNTIYF
TGTGCCAGCAGTCTAAACACCGACGGCTCTGGAAACACCATATATTTT
>-|TRBV5-1|-|TRBJ2-5
CASSLATKETQYF
TGCGCCAGCAGCTTGGCCACGAAAGAGACCCAGTACTTC